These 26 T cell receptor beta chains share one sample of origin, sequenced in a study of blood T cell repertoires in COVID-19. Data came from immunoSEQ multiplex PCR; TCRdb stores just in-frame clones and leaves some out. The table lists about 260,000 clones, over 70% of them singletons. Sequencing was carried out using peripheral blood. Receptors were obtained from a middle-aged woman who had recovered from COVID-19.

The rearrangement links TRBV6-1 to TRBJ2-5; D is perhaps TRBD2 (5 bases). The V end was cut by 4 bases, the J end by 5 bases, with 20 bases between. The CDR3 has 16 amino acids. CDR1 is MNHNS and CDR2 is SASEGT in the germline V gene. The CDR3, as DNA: TGTGCCAGCAGTGTTTTGACGGGGAGTAGCCTGGAGACCCAGTACTTC. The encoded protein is CASSVLTGSSLETQYF.

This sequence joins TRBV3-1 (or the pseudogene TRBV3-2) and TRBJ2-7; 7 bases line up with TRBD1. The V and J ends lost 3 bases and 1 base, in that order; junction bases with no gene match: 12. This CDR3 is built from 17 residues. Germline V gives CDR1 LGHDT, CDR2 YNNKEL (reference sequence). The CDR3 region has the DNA TGTGCCAGCAGCCACCGACCCCGGGACAGCCTTTCCTACGAGCAGTACTTC. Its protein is CASSHRPRDSLSYEQYF.

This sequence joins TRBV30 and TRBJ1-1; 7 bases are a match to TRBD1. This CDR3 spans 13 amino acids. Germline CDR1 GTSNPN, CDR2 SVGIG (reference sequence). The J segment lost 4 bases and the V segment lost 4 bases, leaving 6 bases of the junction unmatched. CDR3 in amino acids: CAWTQGHGTEAFF. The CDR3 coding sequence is TGTGCCTGGACACAGGGGCACGGCACTGAAGCTTTCTTT. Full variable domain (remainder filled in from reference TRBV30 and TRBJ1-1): SQTIHQWPATLVQPVGSPLSLECTVEGTSNPNLYWYRQAAGRGLQLLFYSVGIGQISSEVPQNLSASRPQDRQFILSSKKLLLSDSGFYLCAWTQGHGTEAFFGQGTRLTVV.

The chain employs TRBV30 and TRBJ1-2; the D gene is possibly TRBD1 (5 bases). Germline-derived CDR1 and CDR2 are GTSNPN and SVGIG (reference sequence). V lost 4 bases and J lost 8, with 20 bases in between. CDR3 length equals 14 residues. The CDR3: CAWIPYRGSSGYTF. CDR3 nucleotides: TGTGCCTGGATACCGTATAGGGGTTCCAGCGGCTACACCTTC.

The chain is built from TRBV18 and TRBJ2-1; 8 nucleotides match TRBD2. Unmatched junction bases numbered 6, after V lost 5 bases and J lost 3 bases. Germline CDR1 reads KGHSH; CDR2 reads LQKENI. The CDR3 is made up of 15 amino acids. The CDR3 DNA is TGTGCCAGCTCATCGGGACTAGGGGTCTACAATGAGCAGTTCTTC. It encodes CASSSGLGVYNEQFF.

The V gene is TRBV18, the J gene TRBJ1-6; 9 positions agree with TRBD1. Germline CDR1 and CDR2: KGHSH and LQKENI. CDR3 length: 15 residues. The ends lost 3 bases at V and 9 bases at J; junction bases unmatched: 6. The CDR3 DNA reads TGTGCCAGCTCACCTCCGGGACAGGGAGGTTCACCCCTCCACTTT. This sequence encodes CASSPPGQGGSPLHF. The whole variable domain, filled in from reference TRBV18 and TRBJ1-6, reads NAGVMQNPRHLVRRRGQEARLRCSPMKGHSHVYWYRQLPEEGLKFMVYLQKENIIDESGMPKERFSAEFPKEGPSILRIQQVVRGDSAAYFCASSPPGQGGSPLHFGNGTRLTVT.

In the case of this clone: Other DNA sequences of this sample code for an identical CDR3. The CDR3 DNA reads as TGCGCCAGCAGCTTAGGGACTAGCGGGGGAGAGACCCAGTACTTC. As protein: CASSLGTSGGETQYF. The chain carries TRBV5-1 and TRBJ2-5; 14 bases match TRBD2. The V segment lost 2 bases and the J segment 4 bases; nucleotides outside the gene matches: 1. The CDR3 runs to 15 residues. The germline CDR1 and CDR2 sequences are SGHRS and YFSETQ.

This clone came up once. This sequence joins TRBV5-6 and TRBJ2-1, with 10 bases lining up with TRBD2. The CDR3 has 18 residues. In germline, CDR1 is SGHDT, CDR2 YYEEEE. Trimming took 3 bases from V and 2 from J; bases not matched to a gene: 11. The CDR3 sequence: CASSSGASGGYPYNEQFF. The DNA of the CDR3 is TGTGCCAGCAGCTCCGGCGCTAGCGGGGGTTACCCCTACAATGAGCAGTTCTTC.

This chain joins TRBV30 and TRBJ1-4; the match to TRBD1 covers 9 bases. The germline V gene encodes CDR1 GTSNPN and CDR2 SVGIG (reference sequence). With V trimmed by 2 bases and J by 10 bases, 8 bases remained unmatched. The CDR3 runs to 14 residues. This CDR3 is CAWSSDRGRGKLFF. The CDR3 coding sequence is TGTGCCTGGAGTTCGGACAGGGGAAGGGGAAAACTGTTTTTT.

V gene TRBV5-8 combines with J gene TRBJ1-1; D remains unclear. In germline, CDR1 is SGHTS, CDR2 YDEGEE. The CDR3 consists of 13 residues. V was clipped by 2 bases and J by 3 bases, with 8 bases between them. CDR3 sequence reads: CASSFSGYTEAFF. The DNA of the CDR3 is TGTGCCAGCAGCTTCTCCGGGTACACTGAAGCTTTCTTT. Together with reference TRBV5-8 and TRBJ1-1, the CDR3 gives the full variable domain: EAGVTQSPTHLIKTRGQQATLRCSPISGHTSVYWYQQALGLGLQFLLWYDEGEERNRGNFPPRFSGRQFPNYSSELNVNALELEDSALYLCASSFSGYTEAFFGQGTRLTVV.

CDR3 nucleotides: TGCGCCAGCAGCGACGATAACAGCAAGCAGTACTTC. It codes for CASSDDNSKQYF. This sequence joins TRBV5-1 and TRBJ2-7; D gene uncertain. The CDR3 sequence is 12 residues long. Germline V gene sequence: CDR1 SGHRS, CDR2 YFSETQ. V was shortened by 4 bases and J by 8 bases, with 13 bases between the two germline ends.

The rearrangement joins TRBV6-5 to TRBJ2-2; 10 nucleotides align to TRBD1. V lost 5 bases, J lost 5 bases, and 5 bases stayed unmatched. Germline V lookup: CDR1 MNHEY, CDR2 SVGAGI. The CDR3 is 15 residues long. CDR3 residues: CASSNGQGVTGELFF. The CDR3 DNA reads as TGTGCCAGCAGTAACGGACAGGGGGTAACCGGGGAGCTGTTTTTT.

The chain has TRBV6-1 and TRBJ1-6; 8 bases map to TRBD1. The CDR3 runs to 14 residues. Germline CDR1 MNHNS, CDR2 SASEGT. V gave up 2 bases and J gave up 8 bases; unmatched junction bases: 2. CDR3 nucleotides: TGTGCCAGCAGTGAACAGGGGGCGGATTCACCCCTCCACTTT. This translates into CASSEQGADSPLHF.

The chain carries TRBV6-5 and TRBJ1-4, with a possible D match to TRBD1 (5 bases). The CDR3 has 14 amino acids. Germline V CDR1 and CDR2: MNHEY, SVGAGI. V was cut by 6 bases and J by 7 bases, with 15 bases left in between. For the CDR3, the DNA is TGTGCCAGCAGCCAAGGGGAGGGACGTGAAAAACTGTTTTTT. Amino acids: CASSQGEGREKLFF.

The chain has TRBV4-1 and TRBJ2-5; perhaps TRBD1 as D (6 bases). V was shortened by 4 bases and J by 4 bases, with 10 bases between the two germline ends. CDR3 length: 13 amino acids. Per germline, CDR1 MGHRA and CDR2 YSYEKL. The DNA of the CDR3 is TGCGCCAGCAGCCTCACAGGGAGAGAGACCCAGTACTTC. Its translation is CASSLTGRETQYF.

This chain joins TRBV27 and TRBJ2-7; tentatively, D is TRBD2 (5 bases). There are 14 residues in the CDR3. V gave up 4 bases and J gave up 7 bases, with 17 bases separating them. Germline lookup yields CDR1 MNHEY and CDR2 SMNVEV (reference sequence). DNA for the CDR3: TGTGCCAGCAGTTCATTTGGACTTGTTTCGGAGCAGTACTTC. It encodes CASSSFGLVSEQYF.

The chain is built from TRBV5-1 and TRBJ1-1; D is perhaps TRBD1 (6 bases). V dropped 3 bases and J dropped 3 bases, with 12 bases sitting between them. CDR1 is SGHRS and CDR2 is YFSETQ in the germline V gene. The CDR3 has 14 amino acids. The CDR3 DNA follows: TGCGCCAGCAGCTGGGAGGGGGGTTACACTGAAGCTTTCTTT. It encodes CASSWEGGYTEAFF.

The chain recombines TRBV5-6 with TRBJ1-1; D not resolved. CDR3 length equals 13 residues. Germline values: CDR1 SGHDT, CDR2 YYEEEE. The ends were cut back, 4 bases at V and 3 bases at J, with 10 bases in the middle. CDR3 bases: TGTGCCAGCAGCCCCCGGGTCCACACTGAAGCTTTCTTT. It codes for CASSPRVHTEAFF.

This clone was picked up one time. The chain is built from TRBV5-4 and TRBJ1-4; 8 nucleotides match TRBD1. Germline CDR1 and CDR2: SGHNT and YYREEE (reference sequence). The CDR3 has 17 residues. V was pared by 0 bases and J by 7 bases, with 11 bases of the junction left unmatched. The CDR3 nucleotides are TGTGCCAGCAGCTTGGCCCGGGGGCCAGGGGGCTTTGAAAAACTGTTTTTT. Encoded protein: CASSLARGPGGFEKLFF. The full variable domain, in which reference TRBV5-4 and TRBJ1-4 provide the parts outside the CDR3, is ETGVTQSPTHLIKTRGQQVTLRCSSQSGHNTVSWYQQALGQGPQFIFQYYREEENGRGNFPPRFSGLQFPNYSSELNVNALELDDSALYLCASSLARGPGGFEKLFFGSGTQLSVL.

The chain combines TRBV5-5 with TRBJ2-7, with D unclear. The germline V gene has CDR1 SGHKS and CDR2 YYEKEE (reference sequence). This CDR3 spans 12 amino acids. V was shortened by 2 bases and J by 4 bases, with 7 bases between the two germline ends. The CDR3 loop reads CASSFTGYEQYF. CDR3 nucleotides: TGTGCCAGCAGCTTCACGGGTTACGAGCAGTACTTC.

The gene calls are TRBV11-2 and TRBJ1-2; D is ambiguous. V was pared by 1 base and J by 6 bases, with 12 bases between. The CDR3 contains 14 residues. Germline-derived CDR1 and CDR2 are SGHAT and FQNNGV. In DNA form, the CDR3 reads TGTGCCAGCAGCTTAGTTTTATCGGTCGATGGCTACACCTTC. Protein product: CASSLVLSVDGYTF.

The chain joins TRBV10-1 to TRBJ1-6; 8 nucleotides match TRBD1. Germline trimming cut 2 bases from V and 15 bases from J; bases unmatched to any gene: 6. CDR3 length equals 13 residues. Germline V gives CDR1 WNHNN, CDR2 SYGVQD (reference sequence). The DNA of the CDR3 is TGCGCCAGCAGTGAGAGTGTGGGACAGGTCCTCCACTTT. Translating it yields CASSESVGQVLHF.

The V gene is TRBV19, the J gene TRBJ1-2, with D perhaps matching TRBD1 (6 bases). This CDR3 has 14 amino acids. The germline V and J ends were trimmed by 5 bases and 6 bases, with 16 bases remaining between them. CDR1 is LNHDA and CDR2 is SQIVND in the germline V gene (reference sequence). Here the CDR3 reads CASSPFGGQDGYTF. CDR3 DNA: TGTGCCAGTAGTCCATTCGGGGGGCAGGATGGCTACACCTTC.

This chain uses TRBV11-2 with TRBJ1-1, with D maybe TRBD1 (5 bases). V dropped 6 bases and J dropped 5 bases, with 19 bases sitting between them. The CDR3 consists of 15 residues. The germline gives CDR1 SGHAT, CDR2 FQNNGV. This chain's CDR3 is CASRGGRAVRTEAFF. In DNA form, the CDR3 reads TGTGCCAGCAGGGGGGGACGGGCGGTAAGGACTGAAGCTTTCTTT.

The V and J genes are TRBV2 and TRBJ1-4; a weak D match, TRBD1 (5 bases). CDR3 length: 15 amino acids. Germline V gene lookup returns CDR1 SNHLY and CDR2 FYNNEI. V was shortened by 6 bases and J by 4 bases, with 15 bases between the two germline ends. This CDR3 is CASRRDSSINEKLFF. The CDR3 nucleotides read TGTGCCAGCAGACGGGACTCTTCGATTAATGAAAAACTGTTTTTT.

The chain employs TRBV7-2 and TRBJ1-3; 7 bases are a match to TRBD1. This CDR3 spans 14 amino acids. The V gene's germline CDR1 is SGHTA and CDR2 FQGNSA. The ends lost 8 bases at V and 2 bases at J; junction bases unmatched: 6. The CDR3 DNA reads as TGTGCCAGCGCCCAAACAGGGGCTGGAAACACCATATATTTT. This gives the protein CASAQTGAGNTIYF.